The 30 T cell receptor beta chains in this list originate from one sample, sequenced in a study of identifying expanded T cells in peripheral blood (dated by TCRdb to about 2019). Receptors were amplified or captured by the immunoSEQ multiplex PCR assay. What TCRdb holds here is the immuneACCESS table cut down to in-frame rearrangements. Part of the clones is not present; checked against another copy, under half of the missing clones reflect an unresolved V gene, and the others are unexplained. The sample table contains just under 65,000 clones; only one count was recorded for around 87% of them. The ten largest clones represent roughly 4.5% of the sample. Source material: blood. These receptors were taken from a person aged 18 to 69 in good health.

The chain is built from TRBV7-3 and TRBJ1-1; the D is unclear. The CDR3 loop spans 13 amino acids. The V end lost 2 bases, the J end lost 3 bases, and 7 bases lay between the germline ends. Germline loops: CDR1 SGHTA, CDR2 FQGTGA. The CDR3 sequence is CASSLRGDTEAFF. For the CDR3, the DNA is TGTGCCAGCAGCTTACGGGGTGACACTGAAGCTTTCTTT.

The chain joins TRBV28 to TRBJ1-1; TRBD1 might be the D (6 bases). V was cut by 8 bases and J by 7 bases, with 23 bases left in between. Germline CDR1 MDHEN, CDR2 SYDVKM. The CDR3 has 15 residues. The CDR3 loop reads CASRGGTLNPLEAFF. The CDR3 region has the DNA TGTGCCAGCCGGGGAGGGACACTCAACCCCCTTGAAGCTTTCTTT.

The genes are TRBV5-4 and TRBJ2-6; D is perhaps TRBD1 (6 bases). This CDR3 region has 17 residues. CDR1 and CDR2 (germline): SGHNT, YYREEE (reference sequence). V was clipped by 0 bases and J by 4 bases, with 14 bases between them. The CDR3 protein is CASSLAPRTVGANVLTF. As DNA, the CDR3 is TGTGCCAGCAGCTTGGCCCCCCGGACAGTCGGGGCCAACGTCCTGACTTTC.

This clone was picked up one time. The J gene is TRBJ2-3, the V gene TRBV7-9; 10 nucleotides match TRBD1. Germline V gene data show CDR1 as SEHNR and CDR2 as FQNEAQ (reference sequence). The V segment lost 2 bases and the J segment 8 bases; nucleotides outside the gene matches: 13. This CDR3 contains 17 residues. The CDR3 loop is CASSLRGQGDIRVTQYF. The DNA of the CDR3 is TGTGCCAGCAGCTTACGAGGACAGGGGGACATCAGAGTTACGCAGTATTTT.

This sequence joins TRBV19 and TRBJ1-5, with unresolved D. CDR1 is LNHDA and CDR2 is SQIVND in the germline V gene (reference sequence). V lost 3 bases and J 3 bases, leaving 6 bases between the germline ends. The CDR3 length is 13 residues. CDR3 amino acids: CASSIMTNQPQHF. The CDR3 DNA follows: TGTGCCAGTAGTATTATGACCAATCAGCCCCAGCATTTT. The full variable domain, with the rest looked up from reference TRBV19 and TRBJ1-5, is DGGITQSPKYLFRKEGQNVTLSCEQNLNHDAMYWYRQDPGQGLRLIYYSQIVNDFQKGDIAEGYSVSREKKESFPLTVTSAQKNPTAFYLCASSIMTNQPQHFGDGTRLSIL.

This chain connects TRBV7-2 to TRBJ2-1; 10 positions agree with TRBD2. V gave up 5 bases and J gave up 8 bases; unmatched junction bases: 6. This CDR3 has 14 residues. Germline V lookup: CDR1 SGHTA, CDR2 FQGNSA. CDR3 sequence (DNA): TGTGCCAGCAGCAAAGCCAGCGGGGGGGATGAGCAGTTCTTC. It translates to CASSKASGGDEQFF.

The rearrangement links TRBV2 to TRBJ2-5; 7 positions agree with TRBD2. Per germline, CDR1 SNHLY and CDR2 FYNNEI. The CDR3 has 12 residues. V was pared by 8 bases and J by 5 bases, with 5 bases of the junction left unmatched. CDR3 loop: CASGGGIETQYF. The CDR3 nucleotides are TGTGCCAGCGGGGGGGGTATCGAGACCCAGTACTTC.

This chain links TRBV7-3 with TRBJ2-1, with D possibly being TRBD2 (5 bases). Deletions cut 4 bases from V and 5 bases from J, with 6 bases between. CDR1 is SGHTA and CDR2 is FQGTGA in the germline V gene. CDR3 size: 12 residues. This CDR3 reads CASSYGDNEQFF. CDR3 sequence (DNA): TGTGCCAGCAGCTACGGGGACAATGAGCAGTTCTTC. The full variable domain, completed using reference TRBV7-3 and TRBJ2-1, is GAGVSQTPSNKVTEKGKYVELRCDPISGHTALYWYRQSLGQGPEFLIYFQGTGAADDSGLPNDRFFAVRPEGSVSTLKIQRTERGDSAVYLCASSYGDNEQFFGPGTRLTVL.

V and J are TRBV28 and TRBJ2-2, with TRBD1 identical over 9 bases. Germline V gene data show CDR1 as MDHEN and CDR2 as SYDVKM. The V gene end was trimmed by 8 bases and the J gene end by 5 bases; junction bases not matched to a gene: 9. The CDR3 is made up of 15 amino acids. This CDR3 is CASYAGTGSTGELFF. The CDR3 bases are TGTGCCAGCTATGCCGGGACAGGGTCTACCGGGGAGCTGTTTTTT.

This chain uses TRBV28 with TRBJ2-5; 15 bases line up with TRBD2. V dropped 4 bases and J dropped 4; count of bases not matched to a gene: 4. Germline loops: CDR1 MDHEN, CDR2 SYDVKM. This CDR3 spans 16 amino acids. Written as DNA, the CDR3 is TGTGCCAGCAGTTCCCCGGGACTAGCGGGAGGAGAGACCCAGTACTTC. Protein: CASSSPGLAGGETQYF. Full variable domain (missing parts from reference TRBV28 and TRBJ2-5): DVKVTQSSRYLVKRTGEKVFLECVQDMDHENMFWYRQDPGLGLRLIYFSYDVKMKEKGDIPEGYSVSREKKERFSLILESASTNQTSMYLCASSSPGLAGGETQYFGPGTRLLVL.

This chain uses TRBV19 with TRBJ2-3, with 9 bases that match TRBD2. The germline CDR1 and CDR2 sequences are LNHDA and SQIVND (reference sequence). V shed 4 bases, J shed 4 bases, and the junction held 3 bases outside the gene matches. This CDR3 has 14 residues. In DNA form, the CDR3 reads TGTGCCAGTAGTAGCGGGGGGGCCGCAGATACGCAGTATTTT. Translating gives CASSSGGAADTQYF.

V and J are TRBV7-6 and TRBJ2-7; 10 nucleotides agree with TRBD2. J was trimmed by 1 base and V by 10 bases; bases with no gene match: 13. The germline CDR1 and CDR2 sequences are SGHVS and FNYEAQ. CDR3 length: 16 residues. The CDR3 DNA reads TGTGCCATAGACGGGACTAGCGCAACCTTTTCCTACGAGCAGTACTTC. Translated: CAIDGTSATFSYEQYF.

The chain uses TRBV5-5 and TRBJ2-2; D is undetermined. In germline, CDR1 is SGHKS, CDR2 YYEKEE (reference sequence). This CDR3 is built from 15 residues. The V gene lost 0 bases and the J gene lost 5 bases, with 11 bases spanning the gap. CDR3 sequence reads: CASSLVLSVTGELFF. CDR3 DNA sequence: TGTGCCAGCAGCTTGGTCTTGTCGGTAACCGGGGAGCTGTTTTTT.

The chain has TRBV2 and TRBJ2-5; TRBD2 matches at 13 bases. This CDR3 region has 15 residues. V lost 5 bases, J lost 5 bases, and 5 bases stayed unmatched. Germline CDR1 reads SNHLY; CDR2 reads FYNNEI. DNA for the CDR3: TGTGCCAGCAGTCGACTAGCGGGAGGTCTTGAGACCCAGTACTTC. This gives the protein CASSRLAGGLETQYF.

The gene calls are TRBV5-1 and TRBJ1-4; 8 bases align to TRBD1. The CDR3 totals 16 residues. Germline CDR1 and CDR2: SGHRS and YFSETQ. The trim removed 0 bases at V and 2 bases at J, leaving 3 bases unmatched. The CDR3 loop reads CASSLGRTGTNEKLFF. The CDR3 DNA sequence: TGCGCCAGCAGCTTGGGTCGGACAGGGACTAATGAAAAACTGTTTTTT.

This clone showed up just once. The V gene is TRBV29-1, the J gene TRBJ2-6; D is undetermined. The V gene lost 0 bases and the J gene lost 3 bases, with 6 bases spanning the gap. The germline V gene has CDR1 SQVTM and CDR2 ANQGSEA. This CDR3 comprises 14 residues. The CDR3, as DNA: TGCAGCGTTGAAGAGGGTAGTGGGGCCAACGTCCTGACTTTC. Amino acid sequence: CSVEEGSGANVLTF.

This clone came up once. J is TRBJ2-7 and V is TRBV5-4, with TRBD2 as a possible D gene (5 bases). This CDR3 region has 12 residues. Germline CDR1 and CDR2: SGHNT and YYREEE (reference sequence). V gave up 3 bases and J gave up 5 bases, with 9 bases separating them. The DNA of the CDR3 is TGTGCCAGCAGCTCAGGAGGCCACGAGCAGTACTTC. It translates to CASSSGGHEQYF.

This CDR3 is CASSPGGTGKKELFF. CDR3 nucleotide sequence: TGTGCCAGCAGCCCGGGCGGGACAGGCAAAAAGGAACTGTTTTTT. The V call is TRBV5-4, the J call TRBJ1-4; 8 nucleotides align to TRBD1. The J segment lost 12 bases and the V segment lost 4 bases, leaving 14 bases of the junction unmatched. The CDR3 has 15 residues. In germline, CDR1 is SGHNT, CDR2 YYREEE (reference sequence).

The J gene is TRBJ2-7, the V gene TRBV6-5; a possible D gene is TRBD2 (7 bases). Germline V gives CDR1 MNHEY, CDR2 SVGAGI. The CDR3 has 13 amino acids. Trimming took off 7 bases at V and 3 bases at J, with 13 bases between the two ends. CDR3 DNA sequence: TGTGCCAGCACAAGGGGGGGGAACTACGAGCAGTACTTC. Residues: CASTRGGNYEQYF.

The genes are TRBV11-2 and TRBJ2-5; unclear D gene. The CDR3 runs 12 residues. Germline V CDR1 and CDR2: SGHAT, FQNNGV. V lost 8 bases to trimming and J lost 1 base, with 8 bases between them. The CDR3 DNA follows: TGTGCCAGCGCGTTAGGCCAAGAGACCCAGTACTTC. Protein: CASALGQETQYF.

The V call is TRBV15, the J call TRBJ1-4; D possibly corresponds to TRBD1 (5 bases). Germline CDR1 LNHNV, CDR2 YYDKDF (reference sequence). There are 15 residues in the CDR3. V gave up 1 base and J gave up 6 bases, with 12 bases separating them. CDR3 sequence reads: CATSRGIGGDEKLFF. The DNA for the CDR3 is TGTGCCACCAGCAGAGGAATTGGAGGGGATGAAAAACTGTTTTTT. Full variable domain (outside the CDR3, taken from reference TRBV15 and TRBJ1-4): DAMVIQNPRYQVTQFGKPVTLSCSQTLNHNVMYWYQQKSSQAPKLLFHYYDKDFNNEADTPDNFQSRRPNTSFCFLDIRSPGLGDTAMYLCATSRGIGGDEKLFFGSGTQLSVL.

The chain combines TRBV4-1 with TRBJ2-2; TRBD1 matches at 7 bases. The germline V gene has CDR1 MGHRA and CDR2 YSYEKL. The ends lost 10 bases at V and 1 base at J; junction bases unmatched: 3. The CDR3 is 13 amino acids. CDR3 residues: CATGTENTGELFF. The CDR3, as DNA: TGCGCCACAGGGACAGAGAACACCGGGGAGCTGTTTTTT.

This clone occurred once. The chain combines TRBV5-1 with TRBJ2-3, with a tentative D call TRBD1 (6 bases). Trimming cost V 0 bases and J 3 bases, with 11 bases left between them. Germline V gene sequence: CDR1 SGHRS, CDR2 YFSETQ. The CDR3 is 15 residues long. The CDR3 here is CASSLAGAETDTQYF. The CDR3 region has the DNA TGCGCCAGCAGCTTGGCAGGGGCCGAAACAGATACGCAGTATTTT.

A word on this clone: The identical CDR3 is also encoded by other nucleotide sequences in the sample. The CDR3 loop reads CASSDSGGGADTQYF. CDR3 bases: TGTGCCAGCAGTGACTCCGGCGGGGGGGCAGATACGCAGTATTTT. This sequence joins TRBV6-4 and TRBJ2-3, with 9 bases aligning to TRBD2. The CDR3 has 15 amino acids. The junction had 2 bases not matched to a gene; V was cut back by 0 bases and J by 4 bases. Germline V gene sequence: CDR1 MRHNA, CDR2 SNTAGT.

This sequence joins TRBV30 and TRBJ2-1; 8 bases fit TRBD1. CDR1 and CDR2 (germline): GTSNPN, SVGIG (reference sequence). The CDR3 is made up of 13 amino acids. V shed 4 bases and J 6 bases; nucleotides not matched to a gene: 5. CDR3 protein: CAWIGQGVNEQFF. The DNA of the CDR3 is TGTGCCTGGATAGGACAGGGTGTCAATGAGCAGTTCTTC.

There are a few counts of this clone. The chain links TRBV28 to TRBJ2-7; D is possibly TRBD2 (6 bases). The germline V gene has CDR1 MDHEN and CDR2 SYDVKM. Trimming removed 6 bases from V and 2 bases from J, with 23 bases in between. CDR3 size: 17 residues. CDR3 DNA sequence: TGTGCCAGCAGCCGTGGCAGGCGTGGAGGGCCACCCTACGAGCAGTACTTC. It codes for CASSRGRRGGPPYEQYF.

This clone is a singleton in its sample. Written as DNA, the CDR3 is TGTGCCAGCAGCCAAGAAGGGCGGGGGTCCCCCACAGATACGCAGTATTTT. This gives the protein CASSQEGRGSPTDTQYF. V gene TRBV4-2 combines with J gene TRBJ2-3, with 7 bases fitting TRBD2. Trimming cost V 0 bases and J 2 bases; bases outside gene matches: 8. Germline CDR1 LGHNA, CDR2 YNFKEQ. The CDR3 spans 17 residues.

This clone appeared a single time. The V gene is TRBV14, the J gene TRBJ1-1; perhaps TRBD1 as D (5 bases). This CDR3 comprises 13 residues. Trimming cost V 6 bases and J 4 bases, with 12 bases left between them. Per germline, CDR1 SGHDN and CDR2 FVKESK. The CDR3 protein is CASSSLGGTEAFF. The CDR3, as DNA: TGTGCCAGCAGTTCCCTCGGGGGCACTGAAGCTTTCTTT.

This clone was recorded once. The V and J genes are TRBV30 and TRBJ2-5; weak D call: TRBD1 (6 bases). Germline V gives CDR1 GTSNPN, CDR2 SVGIG (reference sequence). With 4 bases removed from V and 3 bases from J, the gap between germline ends came to 9 bases. The CDR3 contains 12 residues. The CDR3 is CAWTGAEETQYF. The CDR3 coding sequence is TGTGCCTGGACAGGGGCAGAAGAGACCCAGTACTTC.

This chain links TRBV5-1 with TRBJ1-5; D possibly corresponds to TRBD1 (6 bases). The CDR3 has 15 residues. Trimming removed 2 bases from V and 7 bases from J, with 16 bases in between. The germline CDR1 and CDR2 sequences are SGHRS and YFSETQ. CDR3 sequence: CASSLSGARGQPQHF. Here the CDR3 DNA reads TGCGCCAGCAGCTTATCAGGGGCGAGGGGGCAGCCCCAGCATTTT.